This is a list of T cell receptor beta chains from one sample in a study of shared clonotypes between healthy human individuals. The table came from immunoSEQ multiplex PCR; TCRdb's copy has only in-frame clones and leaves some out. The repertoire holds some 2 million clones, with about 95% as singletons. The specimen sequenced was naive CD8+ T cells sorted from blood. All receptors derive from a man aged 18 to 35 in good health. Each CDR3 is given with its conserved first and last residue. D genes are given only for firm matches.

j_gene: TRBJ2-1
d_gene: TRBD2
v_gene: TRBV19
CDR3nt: TGTGCCAGTAGAATGAGCCCAATAGCGGGAGTGACCTACAATGAGCAGTTCTTC
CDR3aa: CASRMSPIAGVTYNEQFF

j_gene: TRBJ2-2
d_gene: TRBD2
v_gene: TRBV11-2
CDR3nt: TGTGCCAGCAGCTCGGGGGGCGGGGAGCTGTTTTTT
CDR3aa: CASSSGGGELFF

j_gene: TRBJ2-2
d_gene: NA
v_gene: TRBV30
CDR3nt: TGTGCCTGGGAGGGGACCCAACAAGGGGAGCTGTTTTTT
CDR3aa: CAWEGTQQGELFF

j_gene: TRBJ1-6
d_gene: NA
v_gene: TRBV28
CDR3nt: TGTGCCAGCAGTCCAATTTCACCCCTCCACTTT
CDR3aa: CASSPISPLHF

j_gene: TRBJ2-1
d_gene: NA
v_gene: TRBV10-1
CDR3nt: TGCGCCAGCAGTGAAGGGGACGGGCTGGGAGAGCAGTTCTTC
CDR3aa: CASSEGDGLGEQFF

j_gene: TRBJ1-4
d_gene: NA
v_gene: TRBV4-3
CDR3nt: TGCGCCAGCAGCCCTCAAGGTGAAGGCACTAATGAAAAACTGTTTTTT
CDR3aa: CASSPQGEGTNEKLFF

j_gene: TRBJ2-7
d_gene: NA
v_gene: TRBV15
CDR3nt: TGTGCCACCAGCAGAGAGGGCAGCTCCTACGAGCAGTACTTC
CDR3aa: CATSREGSSYEQYF

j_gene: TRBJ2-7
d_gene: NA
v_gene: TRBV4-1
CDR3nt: TGCGCCAGCAGCCCCCGGGCGGACTCCTACGAGCAGTACTTC
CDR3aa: CASSPRADSYEQYF

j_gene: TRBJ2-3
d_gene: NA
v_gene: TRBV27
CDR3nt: TGTGCCAGCAGTTCCGGACTGGAAAGCACAGATACGCAGTATTTT
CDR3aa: CASSSGLESTDTQYF

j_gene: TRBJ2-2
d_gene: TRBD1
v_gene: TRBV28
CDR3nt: TGTGCCAGCAGCCCGGACAGGGTTTACACCGGGGAGCTGTTTTTT
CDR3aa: CASSPDRVYTGELFF

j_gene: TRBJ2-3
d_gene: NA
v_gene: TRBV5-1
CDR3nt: TGCGCCAGCAGCGCGACCCCCCCGGGAGATACGCAGTATTTT
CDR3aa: CASSATPPGDTQYF